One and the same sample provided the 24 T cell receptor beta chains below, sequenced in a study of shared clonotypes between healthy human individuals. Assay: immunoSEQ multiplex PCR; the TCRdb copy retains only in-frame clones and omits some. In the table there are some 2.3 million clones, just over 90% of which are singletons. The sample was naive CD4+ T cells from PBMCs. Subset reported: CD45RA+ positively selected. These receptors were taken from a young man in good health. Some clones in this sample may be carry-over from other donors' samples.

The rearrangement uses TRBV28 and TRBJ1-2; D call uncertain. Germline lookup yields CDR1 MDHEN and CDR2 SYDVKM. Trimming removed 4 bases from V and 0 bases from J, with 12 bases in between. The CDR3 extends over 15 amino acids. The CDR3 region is CASSSTPGTNYGYTF. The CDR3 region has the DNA TGTGCCAGCAGTTCGACCCCCGGGACTAACTATGGCTACACCTTC.

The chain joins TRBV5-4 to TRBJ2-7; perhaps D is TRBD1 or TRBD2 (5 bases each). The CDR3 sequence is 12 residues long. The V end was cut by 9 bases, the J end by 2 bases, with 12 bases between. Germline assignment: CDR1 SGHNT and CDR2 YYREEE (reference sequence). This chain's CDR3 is CATSGPTYEQYF. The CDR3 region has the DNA TGTGCCACCTCGGGACCCACCTACGAGCAGTACTTC.

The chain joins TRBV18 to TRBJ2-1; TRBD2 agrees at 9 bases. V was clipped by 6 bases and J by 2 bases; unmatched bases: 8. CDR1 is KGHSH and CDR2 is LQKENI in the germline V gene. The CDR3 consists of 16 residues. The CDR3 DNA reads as TGTGCCAGCTCGCCAAGGACTAGCGCGACCTACAATGAGCAGTTCTTC. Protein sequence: CASSPRTSATYNEQFF.

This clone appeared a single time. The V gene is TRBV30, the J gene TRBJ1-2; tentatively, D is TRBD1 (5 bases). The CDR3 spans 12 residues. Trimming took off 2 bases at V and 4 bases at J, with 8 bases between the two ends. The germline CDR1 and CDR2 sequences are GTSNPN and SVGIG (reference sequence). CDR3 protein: CAWSNQGYGYTF. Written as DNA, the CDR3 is TGTGCCTGGAGTAACCAGGGCTATGGCTACACCTTC.

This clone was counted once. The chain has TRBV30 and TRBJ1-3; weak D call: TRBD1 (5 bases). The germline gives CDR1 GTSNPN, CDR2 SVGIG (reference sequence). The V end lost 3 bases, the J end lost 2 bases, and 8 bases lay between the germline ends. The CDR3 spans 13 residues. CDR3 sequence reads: CAWRRGPGNTIYF. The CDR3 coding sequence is TGTGCCTGGAGAAGGGGACCTGGAAACACCATATATTTT.

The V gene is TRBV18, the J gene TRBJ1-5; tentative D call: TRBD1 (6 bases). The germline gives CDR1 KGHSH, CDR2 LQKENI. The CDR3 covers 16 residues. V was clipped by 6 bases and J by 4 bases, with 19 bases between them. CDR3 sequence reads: CASSPPSGHRNQPQHF. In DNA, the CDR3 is TGTGCCAGCTCGCCGCCCTCGGGACATCGAAATCAGCCCCAGCATTTT.

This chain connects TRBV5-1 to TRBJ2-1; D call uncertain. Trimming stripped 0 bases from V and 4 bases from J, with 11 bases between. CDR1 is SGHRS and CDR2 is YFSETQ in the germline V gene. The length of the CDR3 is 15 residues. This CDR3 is CASSLEGRTYNEQFF. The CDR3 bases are TGCGCCAGCAGCTTGGAGGGCAGAACTTACAATGAGCAGTTCTTC. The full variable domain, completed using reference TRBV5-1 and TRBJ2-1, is KAGVTQTPRYLIKTRGQQVTLSCSPISGHRSVSWYQQTPGQGLQFLFEYFSETQRNKGNFPGRFSGRQFSNSRSEMNVSTLELGDSALYLCASSLEGRTYNEQFFGPGTRLTVL.

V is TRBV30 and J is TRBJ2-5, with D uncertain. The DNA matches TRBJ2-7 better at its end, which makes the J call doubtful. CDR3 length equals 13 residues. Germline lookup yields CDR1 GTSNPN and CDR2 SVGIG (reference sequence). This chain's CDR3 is CAWSWYALGEQYF. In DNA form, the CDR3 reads TGTGCCTGGAGTTGGTATGCCCTAGGCGAGCAGTACTTC.

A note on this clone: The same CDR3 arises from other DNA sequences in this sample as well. CDR3: CASSTPGQGVGEQYF. DNA of the CDR3: TGTGCCAGTAGTACACCGGGACAGGGTGTAGGCGAGCAGTACTTC. The rearrangement links TRBV19 to TRBJ2-7; 9 positions agree with TRBD1. Germline CDR1 is LNHDA and CDR2 is SQIVND (reference sequence). V trimming: 4 bases; J trimming: 6 bases; junction bases outside the gene matches: 10. This CDR3 contains 15 residues.

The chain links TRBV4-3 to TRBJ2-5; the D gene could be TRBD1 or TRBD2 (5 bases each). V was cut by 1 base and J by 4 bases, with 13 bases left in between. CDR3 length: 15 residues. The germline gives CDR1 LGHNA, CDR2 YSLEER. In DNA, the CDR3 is TGCGCCAGCAGCCAAGTGGCAGGGAGCAGAGAGACCCAGTACTTC. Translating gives CASSQVAGSRETQYF.

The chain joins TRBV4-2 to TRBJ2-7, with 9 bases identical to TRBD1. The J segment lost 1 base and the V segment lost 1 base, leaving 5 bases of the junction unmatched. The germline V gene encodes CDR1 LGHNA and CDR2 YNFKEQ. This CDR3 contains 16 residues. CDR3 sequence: CASSQAGTGRSYEQYF. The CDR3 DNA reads TGTGCCAGCAGCCAAGCTGGGACAGGGCGGTCCTACGAGCAGTACTTC.

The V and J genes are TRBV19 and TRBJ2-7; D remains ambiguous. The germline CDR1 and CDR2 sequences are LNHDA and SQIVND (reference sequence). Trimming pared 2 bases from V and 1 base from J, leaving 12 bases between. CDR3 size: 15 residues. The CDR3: CASSISRYGSYEQYF. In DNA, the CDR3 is TGTGCCAGTAGTATATCTCGATACGGGTCCTACGAGCAGTACTTC.

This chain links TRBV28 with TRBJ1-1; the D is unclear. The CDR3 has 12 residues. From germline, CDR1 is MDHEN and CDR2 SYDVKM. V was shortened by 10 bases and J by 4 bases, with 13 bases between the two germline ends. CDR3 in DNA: TGTGCCATCCTAGGGTTTGGCACTGAAGCTTTCTTT. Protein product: CAILGFGTEAFF.

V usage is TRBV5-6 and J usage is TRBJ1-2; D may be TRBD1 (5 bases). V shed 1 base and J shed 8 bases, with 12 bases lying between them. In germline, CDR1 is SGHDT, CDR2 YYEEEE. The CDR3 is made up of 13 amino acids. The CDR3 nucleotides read TGTGCCAGCAGCTTGTGGCAGGGCTGGGGCTACACCTTC. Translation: CASSLWQGWGYTF. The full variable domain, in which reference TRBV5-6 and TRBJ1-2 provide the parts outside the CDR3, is DAGVTQSPTHLIKTRGQQVTLRCSPKSGHDTVSWYQQALGQGPQFIFQYYEEEERQRGNFPDRFSGHQFPNYSSELNVNALLLGDSALYLCASSLWQGWGYTFGSGTRLTVV.

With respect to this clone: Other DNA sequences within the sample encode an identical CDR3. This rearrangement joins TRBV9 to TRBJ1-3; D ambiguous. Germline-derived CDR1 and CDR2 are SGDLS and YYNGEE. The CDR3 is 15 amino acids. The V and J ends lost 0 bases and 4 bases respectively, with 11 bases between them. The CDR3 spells CASSVVPGQGNTIYF. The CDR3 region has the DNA TGTGCCAGCAGCGTAGTTCCGGGCCAAGGAAACACCATATATTTT.

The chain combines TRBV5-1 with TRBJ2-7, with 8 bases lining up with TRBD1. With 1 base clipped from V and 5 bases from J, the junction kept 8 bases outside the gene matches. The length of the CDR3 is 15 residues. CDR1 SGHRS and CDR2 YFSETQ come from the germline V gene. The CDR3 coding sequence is TGCGCCAGCAGCTTGACCCCGACAGGGGTGAACGAGCAGTACTTC. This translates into CASSLTPTGVNEQYF.

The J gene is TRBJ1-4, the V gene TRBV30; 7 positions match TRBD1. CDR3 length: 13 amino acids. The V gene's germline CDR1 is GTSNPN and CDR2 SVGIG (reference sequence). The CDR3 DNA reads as TGTGCAGTAATCCGGGACAGAAAAGAAAAACTGTTTTTT. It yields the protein CAVIRDRKEKLFF.

The CDR3, as DNA: TGTGCCAGCAGCCAAGAGTACAGGGTGGGTACTGAAGCTTTCTTT. Translated, it gives CASSQEYRVGTEAFF. V usage is TRBV14 and J usage is TRBJ1-1, with D perhaps matching TRBD1 (6 bases). CDR3 size: 15 residues. Germline lookup yields CDR1 SGHDN and CDR2 FVKESK. V gave up 0 bases and J gave up 5 bases, with 13 bases separating them. The full variable domain, with the rest looked up from reference TRBV14 and TRBJ1-1, is EAGVTQFPSHSVIEKGQTVTLRCDPISGHDNLYWYRRVMGKEIKFLLHFVKESKQDESGMPNNRFLAERTGGTYSTLKVQPAELEDSGVYFCASSQEYRVGTEAFFGQGTRLTVV.

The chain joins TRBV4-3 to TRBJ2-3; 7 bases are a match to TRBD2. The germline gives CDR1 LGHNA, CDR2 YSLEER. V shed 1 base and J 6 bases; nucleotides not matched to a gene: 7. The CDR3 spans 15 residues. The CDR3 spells CASSQAVAGVDTQYF. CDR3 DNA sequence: TGCGCCAGCAGCCAAGCTGTCGCGGGAGTGGATACGCAGTATTTT.

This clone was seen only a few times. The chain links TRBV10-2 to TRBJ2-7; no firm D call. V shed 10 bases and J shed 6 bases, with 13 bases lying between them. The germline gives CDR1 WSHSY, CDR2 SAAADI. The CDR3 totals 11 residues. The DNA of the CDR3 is TGCGCCACCTCGACCAGCTCCGAGCAGTACTTC. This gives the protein CATSTSSEQYF.

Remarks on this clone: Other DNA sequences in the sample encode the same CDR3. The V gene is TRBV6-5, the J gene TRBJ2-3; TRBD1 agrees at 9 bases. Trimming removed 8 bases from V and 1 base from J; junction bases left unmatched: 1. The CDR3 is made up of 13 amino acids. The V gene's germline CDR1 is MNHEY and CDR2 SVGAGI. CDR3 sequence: CASRDRGTDTQYF. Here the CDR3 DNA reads TGTGCCAGCCGGGACAGGGGCACAGATACGCAGTATTTT.

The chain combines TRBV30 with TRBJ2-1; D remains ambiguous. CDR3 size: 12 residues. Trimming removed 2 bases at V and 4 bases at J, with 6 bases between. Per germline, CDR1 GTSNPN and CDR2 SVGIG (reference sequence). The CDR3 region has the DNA TGTGCCTGGAGTCCAGAATACAATGAGCAGTTCTTC. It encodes CAWSPEYNEQFF.

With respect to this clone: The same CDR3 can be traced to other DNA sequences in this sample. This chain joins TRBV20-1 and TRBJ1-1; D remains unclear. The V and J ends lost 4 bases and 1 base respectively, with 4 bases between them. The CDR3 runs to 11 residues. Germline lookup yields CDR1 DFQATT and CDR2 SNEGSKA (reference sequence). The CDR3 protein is CSANRNTEAFF. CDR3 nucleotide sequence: TGCAGTGCTAATAGGAACACTGAAGCTTTCTTT.

DNA for the CDR3: TGCGCCAGCAGCTTTCGTGGGGGGGACCCTGAAGCTTTCTTT. Its protein product is CASSFRGGDPEAFF. The V and J genes are TRBV5-1 and TRBJ1-1, with TRBD1 as a possible D gene (5 bases). Germline loops: CDR1 SGHRS, CDR2 YFSETQ. This CDR3 is 14 amino acids long. Trimming left V 2 bases short and J 6 bases short, with 14 bases between.